The clone carrying this T cell receptor beta chain turned up a few times. Its antigen is still unknown. This sample stems from a study of T cell responses to AZD1222 COVID-19 vaccine. Study-wide results and limits: In the spike-specific TCR repertoire, nearly half reportedly target unmutated variant regions. Dominant CD4 TCR responses targeted spike regions 160-218 and 743-854.

Sequencing was performed with immunoSEQ multiplex PCR; in TCRdb, only in-frame clones are kept and a portion is missing. The sample contains some 150,000 clones, under 95% of which appear only once. Germline V lookup: CDR1 SGDLS, CDR2 YYNGEE. V shed 2 bases, J shed 6 bases, and the junction held 10 bases outside the gene matches. The CDR3 runs 15 residues. This TCR came from an adult in good health. The chain carries TRBV9 and TRBJ1-2; TRBD1 matches at 7 bases. Material: peripheral blood, obtained on day 0 of MenACWY control vaccination. The CDR3 DNA sequence: TGTGCCAGCAGCGTTGGCGCTACAGGGGTGAATGGCTACACCTTC. Translating it yields CASSVGATGVNGYTF.